The 20 T cell receptor beta chains in this list originate from one sample, sequenced in a study of blood T cell repertoires in COVID-19. Repertoires were generated with immunoSEQ multiplex PCR, while TCRdb's copy carries only in-frame clones and drops some. This table has about 240,000 clones, about 85% appearing once. The sample taken for sequencing was peripheral blood. The source of these receptors is a woman in her fifties or sixties with active or convalescent COVID-19.

Only a few counts were recorded for this clone. V is TRBV30 and J is TRBJ2-7; D is uncertain. CDR1 is GTSNPN and CDR2 is SVGIG in the germline V gene (reference sequence). The CDR3 is made up of 14 amino acids. Trimming cost V 2 bases and J 1 base, with 12 bases left between them. DNA of the CDR3: TGTGCCTGGAGTATCCCCATTAGATCCTACGAGCAGTACTTC. This encodes CAWSIPIRSYEQYF. Full variable domain (outside the CDR3, taken from reference TRBV30 and TRBJ2-7): SQTIHQWPATLVQPVGSPLSLECTVEGTSNPNLYWYRQAAGRGLQLLFYSVGIGQISSEVPQNLSASRPQDRQFILSSKKLLLSDSGFYLCAWSIPIRSYEQYFGPGTRLTVT.

This chain uses TRBV18 with TRBJ2-1; the D gene is possibly TRBD1 (6 bases). CDR1 and CDR2 from the germline V gene are KGHSH and LQKENI. V gave up 2 bases and J gave up 0 bases, with 8 bases separating them. The CDR3 is 15 residues long. The CDR3 coding sequence is TGTGCCAGCTCACCAGAACAGGGCTCCTACAATGAGCAGTTCTTC. Its protein product is CASSPEQGSYNEQFF.

The chain recombines TRBV5-4 with TRBJ1-2; 11 nucleotides align to TRBD1. The V segment lost 1 base and the J segment 7 bases; nucleotides outside the gene matches: 9. Germline V gene lookup returns CDR1 SGHNT and CDR2 YYREEE (reference sequence). This CDR3 region has 16 residues. The CDR3 region is CASSLRIGQGAFGYTF. The CDR3 bases are TGTGCCAGCAGCTTGAGGATTGGACAGGGGGCGTTTGGCTACACCTTC.

V gene TRBV6-5 combines with J gene TRBJ1-1; D remains unclear. Trimming shortened V by 8 bases and J by 11 bases, and 15 bases separated the two germline ends. Germline values: CDR1 MNHEY, CDR2 SVGAGI. The CDR3 contains 11 residues. The CDR3 is CASLEQTNAFF. DNA for the CDR3: TGTGCCAGCCTAGAGCAGACGAACGCTTTCTTT.

The chain combines TRBV21-1 with TRBJ2-1; the DNA was not used to check the table's D call, TRBD2. TRBV21-1 is annotated as a pseudogene. There are 15 residues in the CDR3. CDR3 loop: CASSRPPSERNEQFF. In DNA form, the CDR3 reads TGTGCCAGCAGCAGGCCTCCAAGCGAGAGGAATGAGCAGTTCTTC.

This sequence joins TRBV29-1 and TRBJ2-1; 9 bases map to TRBD1. This CDR3 has 14 residues. The ends lost 5 bases at V and 10 bases at J; junction bases unmatched: 12. The germline V gene has CDR1 SQVTM and CDR2 ANQGSEA. The CDR3 nucleotides are TGCAGCGTTCTCAGGACAGGGGCTTTTGTCGAGCAGTTCTTC. Translating gives CSVLRTGAFVEQFF.

V and J are TRBV5-4 and TRBJ2-3, with 7 bases aligning to TRBD1. Trimming removed 4 bases from V and 0 bases from J; junction bases left unmatched: 8. CDR1 and CDR2 from the germline V gene are SGHNT and YYREEE (reference sequence). The CDR3 has 16 amino acids. CDR3 amino acids: CASSARGGGSTDTQYF. The DNA for the CDR3 is TGTGCCAGCAGCGCCCGAGGGGGCGGAAGCACAGATACGCAGTATTTT.

There are a few counts of this clone. The chain is built from TRBV3-1 (or the pseudogene TRBV3-2) and TRBJ2-2; D perhaps matches TRBD1 (6 bases). CDR1 LGHDT and CDR2 YNNKEL come from the germline V gene (reference sequence). The CDR3 has 17 amino acids. The ends were cut back, 4 bases at V and 3 bases at J, with 18 bases in the middle. The CDR3 DNA follows: TGTGCCAGCAGCCTGCGATCCAGGGGTGCCGACACCGGGGAGCTGTTTTTT. Amino acid sequence: CASSLRSRGADTGELFF.

The chain uses TRBV6-5 and TRBJ1-1; D gene ambiguous. The CDR3 covers 14 residues. CDR1 MNHEY and CDR2 SVGAGI come from the germline V gene. The V end was cut by 6 bases, the J end by 0 bases, with 11 bases between. DNA of the CDR3: TGTGCCAGCAGCAACCGGGATTTGAACACTGAAGCTTTCTTT. Translating it yields CASSNRDLNTEAFF.

The chain recombines TRBV19 with TRBJ1-1; D unresolved. This CDR3 spans 14 amino acids. Germline loops: CDR1 LNHDA, CDR2 SQIVND (reference sequence). Trimming took off 5 bases at V and 3 bases at J, with 13 bases between the two ends. The CDR3 coding sequence is TGTGCCAGTAGTCATGGGGAGCGGGACACTGAAGCTTTCTTT. It specifies CASSHGERDTEAFF. The whole variable domain, remainder taken from reference TRBV19 and TRBJ1-1, is DGGITQSPKYLFRKEGQNVTLSCEQNLNHDAMYWYRQDPGQGLRLIYYSQIVNDFQKGDIAEGYSVSREKKESFPLTVTSAQKNPTAFYLCASSHGERDTEAFFGQGTRLTVV.

The chain joins TRBV6-5 to TRBJ1-5; no firm D call. V lost 0 bases to trimming and J lost 3 bases, with 12 bases between them. Per germline, CDR1 MNHEY and CDR2 SVGAGI. This CDR3 has 16 residues. CDR3 coding DNA: TGTGCCAGCAGTTACTCGACGCCAGGAAACAATCAGCCCCAGCATTTT. Protein: CASSYSTPGNNQPQHF.

The chain has TRBV19 and TRBJ2-1, with D perhaps matching TRBD1 (5 bases). The CDR3 covers 13 residues. V shed 4 bases and J shed 4 bases, with 8 bases lying between them. From germline, CDR1 is LNHDA and CDR2 SQIVND (reference sequence). CDR3 sequence (DNA): TGTGCCAGTAGTAGCCAGGGTTACAATGAGCAGTTCTTC. Its translation: CASSSQGYNEQFF.

CDR3 sequence reads: CASSLLRGQISNQPQHF. DNA of the CDR3: TGTGCCAGCAGTTTATTAAGGGGACAGATTAGCAATCAGCCCCAGCATTTT. The chain employs TRBV28 and TRBJ1-5, with 7 bases that match TRBD1. The V gene's germline CDR1 is MDHEN and CDR2 SYDVKM. With V trimmed by 1 base and J by 0 bases, 6 bases remained unmatched. There are 17 residues in the CDR3.

In its sample, this clone was seen a few times. The CDR3 DNA sequence: TGCAGCGCTGCCGGACTAGCGGGGGGTTCGAACACCGGGGAGCTGTTTTTT. Its translation is CSAAGLAGGSNTGELFF. The J gene is TRBJ2-2, the V gene TRBV29-1; 14 bases line up with TRBD2. Germline V CDR1 and CDR2: SQVTM, ANQGSEA. The trim removed 7 bases at V and 0 bases at J, leaving 7 bases unmatched. The CDR3 is 17 residues long.

The chain links TRBV14 to TRBJ2-4, with a weak D call TRBD1 (6 bases). The CDR3 consists of 17 residues. The germline V and J ends were trimmed by 0 bases and 1 base, with 13 bases remaining between them. The V gene's germline CDR1 is SGHDN and CDR2 FVKESK. CDR3: CASSQEGQGWAKNIQYF. CDR3 nucleotides: TGTGCCAGCAGCCAAGAGGGGCAGGGGTGGGCCAAAAACATTCAGTACTTC.

The chain joins TRBV6-4 to TRBJ2-7; 14 nucleotides line up with TRBD2. Germline CDR1 and CDR2: MRHNA and SNTAGT. This CDR3 contains 19 residues. The junction had 9 bases not matched to a gene; V was cut back by 0 bases and J by 2 bases. CDR3 sequence reads: CASSDSKRRLAGGPYEQYF. CDR3 sequence (DNA): TGTGCCAGCAGTGACTCGAAAAGGAGACTAGCGGGAGGGCCCTACGAGCAGTACTTC.

On this clone: The sample contains more than one DNA sequence encoding this CDR3. This sequence joins TRBV28 and TRBJ2-2; D perhaps matches TRBD2 (6 bases). Trimming removed 5 bases at V and 2 bases at J, with 12 bases between. From germline, CDR1 is MDHEN and CDR2 SYDVKM. The CDR3 loop spans 15 amino acids. The CDR3 bases are TGTGCCAGCAGTCCGAGGGACTTTAACACCGGGGAGCTGTTTTTT. Encoded protein: CASSPRDFNTGELFF.

V usage is TRBV19 and J usage is TRBJ2-4, with 9 bases that match TRBD1. V gave up 5 bases and J gave up 7 bases; unmatched junction bases: 9. In germline, CDR1 is LNHDA, CDR2 SQIVND (reference sequence). This CDR3 contains 15 residues. CDR3 in amino acids: CASSPLDRGLNIQYF. The CDR3 nucleotides read TGTGCCAGTAGTCCCCTGGACAGGGGCCTCAACATTCAGTACTTC.

The chain uses TRBV27 and TRBJ2-7; the match to TRBD1 covers 10 bases. V gave up 6 bases and J gave up 4 bases; unmatched junction bases: 15. The CDR3 loop spans 17 amino acids. Germline V gene lookup returns CDR1 MNHEY and CDR2 SMNVEV (reference sequence). The CDR3 nucleotides read TGTGCCAGCAGCCGAGATGGGGACAGGGGCCCTCCTTACGAGCAGTACTTC. Residues: CASSRDGDRGPPYEQYF.

This clone was found many times. The gene calls are TRBV7-9 and TRBJ2-2; TRBD1 matches at 7 bases. CDR3 length: 16 amino acids. The germline gives CDR1 SEHNR, CDR2 FQNEAQ (reference sequence). The ends lost 6 bases at V and 3 bases at J; junction bases unmatched: 10. CDR3 sequence: CASRPTTGWDTGELFF. DNA for the CDR3: TGTGCCAGCAGGCCTACGACAGGGTGGGACACCGGGGAGCTGTTTTTT.